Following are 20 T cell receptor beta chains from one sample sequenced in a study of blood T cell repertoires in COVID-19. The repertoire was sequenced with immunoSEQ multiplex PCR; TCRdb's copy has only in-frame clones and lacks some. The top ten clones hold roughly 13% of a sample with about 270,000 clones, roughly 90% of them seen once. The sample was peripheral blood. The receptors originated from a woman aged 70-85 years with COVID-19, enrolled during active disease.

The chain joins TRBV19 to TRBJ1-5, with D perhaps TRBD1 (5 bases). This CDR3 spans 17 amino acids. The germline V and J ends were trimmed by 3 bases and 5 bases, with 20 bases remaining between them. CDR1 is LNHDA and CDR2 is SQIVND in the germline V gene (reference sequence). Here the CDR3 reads CASSIPPSWGLHQPQHF. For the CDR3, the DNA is TGTGCCAGTAGTATCCCTCCCTCGTGGGGACTTCATCAGCCCCAGCATTTT.

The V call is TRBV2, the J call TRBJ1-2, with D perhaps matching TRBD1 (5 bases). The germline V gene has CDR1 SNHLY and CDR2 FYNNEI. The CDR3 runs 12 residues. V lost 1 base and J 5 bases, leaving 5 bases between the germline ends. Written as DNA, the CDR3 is TGTGCCAGCAGTGAAGGACAGTATGGCTACACCTTC. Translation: CASSEGQYGYTF.

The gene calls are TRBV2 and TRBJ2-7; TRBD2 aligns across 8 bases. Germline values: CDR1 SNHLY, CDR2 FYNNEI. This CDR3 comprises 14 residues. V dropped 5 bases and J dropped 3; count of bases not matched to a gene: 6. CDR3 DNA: TGTGCCAGCAGTTACGGGAGGGTGGGCTACGAGCAGTACTTC. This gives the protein CASSYGRVGYEQYF.

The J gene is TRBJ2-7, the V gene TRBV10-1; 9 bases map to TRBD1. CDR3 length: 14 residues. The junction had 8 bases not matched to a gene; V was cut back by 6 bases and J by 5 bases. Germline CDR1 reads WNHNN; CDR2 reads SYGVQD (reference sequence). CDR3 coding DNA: TGCGCCAGCAGCTTGGGACAGGGAAGCCACGAGCAGTACTTC. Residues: CASSLGQGSHEQYF.

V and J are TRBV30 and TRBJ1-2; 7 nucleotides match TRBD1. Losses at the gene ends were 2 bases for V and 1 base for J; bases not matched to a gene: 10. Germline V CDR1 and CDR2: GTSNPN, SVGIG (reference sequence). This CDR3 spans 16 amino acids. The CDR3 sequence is CAWSRKVTGYNYGYTF. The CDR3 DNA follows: TGTGCCTGGAGTAGAAAAGTGACAGGGTATAACTATGGCTACACCTTC.

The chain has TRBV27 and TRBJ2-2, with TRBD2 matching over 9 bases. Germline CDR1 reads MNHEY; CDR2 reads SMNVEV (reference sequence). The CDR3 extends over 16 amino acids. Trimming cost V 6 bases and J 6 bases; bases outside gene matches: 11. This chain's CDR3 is CASREAGGRLSGELFF. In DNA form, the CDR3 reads TGTGCCAGCAGGGAAGCGGGGGGACGTTTGTCCGGGGAGCTGTTTTTT.

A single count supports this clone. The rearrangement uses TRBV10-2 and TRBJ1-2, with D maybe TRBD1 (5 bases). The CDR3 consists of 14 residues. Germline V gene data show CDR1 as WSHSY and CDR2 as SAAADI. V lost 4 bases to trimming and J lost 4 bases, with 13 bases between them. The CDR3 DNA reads TGCGCCAGCAGTGTACCAGGGCCTTTCTATGGCTACACCTTC. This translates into CASSVPGPFYGYTF.

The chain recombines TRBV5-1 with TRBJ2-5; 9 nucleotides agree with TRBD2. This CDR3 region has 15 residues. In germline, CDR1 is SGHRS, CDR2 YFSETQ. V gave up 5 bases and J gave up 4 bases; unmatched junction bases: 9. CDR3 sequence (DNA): TGCGCCAGCAGAATGGGCGGGGGGGCAGCAGAGACCCAGTACTTC. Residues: CASRMGGGAAETQYF.

CDR3 bases: TGTGCCAGCAGCCGGTGGGCGGGGGAATCCAAAAACATTCAGTACTTC. Its protein product is CASSRWAGESKNIQYF. The chain couples TRBV3-1 (or the pseudogene TRBV3-2) to TRBJ2-4; 7 bases match TRBD2. The V gene end was trimmed by 4 bases and the J gene end by 2 bases; junction bases not matched to a gene: 8. CDR1 is LGHDT, CDR2 YNNKEL, per germline (reference sequence). This CDR3 is 16 amino acids long.

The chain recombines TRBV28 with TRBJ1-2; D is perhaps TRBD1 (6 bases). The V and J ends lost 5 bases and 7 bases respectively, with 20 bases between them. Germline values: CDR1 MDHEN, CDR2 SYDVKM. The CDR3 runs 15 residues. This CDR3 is CASSTNGLGASGYTF. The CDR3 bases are TGTGCCAGCAGTACCAACGGACTGGGGGCTAGTGGCTACACCTTC.

CDR3 coding DNA: TGTGCCAGCAGCTTGGACAGTTCCTACTATGGCTACACCTTC. Its translation: CASSLDSSYYGYTF. This chain links TRBV5-4 with TRBJ1-2, with D unresolved. CDR1 SGHNT and CDR2 YYREEE come from the germline V gene (reference sequence). CDR3 length: 14 amino acids. V lost 0 bases and J lost 3, with 9 bases in between.

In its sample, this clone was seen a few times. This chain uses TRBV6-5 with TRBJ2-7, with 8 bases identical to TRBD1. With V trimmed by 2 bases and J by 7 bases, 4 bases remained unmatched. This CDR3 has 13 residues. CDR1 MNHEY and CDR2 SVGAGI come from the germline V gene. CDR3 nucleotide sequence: TGTGCCAGCAGTTACGGTGGGACAGGAGAGCAGTACTTC. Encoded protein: CASSYGGTGEQYF.

The CDR3 sequence: CASSLYGELFF. CDR3 sequence (DNA): TGCGCCAGCAGCCTTTACGGGGAGCTGTTTTTT. This chain uses TRBV4-1 with TRBJ2-2; D not certain. V was shortened by 4 bases and J by 7 bases, with 4 bases between the two germline ends. The CDR3 loop spans 11 amino acids. Germline V gene data show CDR1 as MGHRA and CDR2 as YSYEKL.

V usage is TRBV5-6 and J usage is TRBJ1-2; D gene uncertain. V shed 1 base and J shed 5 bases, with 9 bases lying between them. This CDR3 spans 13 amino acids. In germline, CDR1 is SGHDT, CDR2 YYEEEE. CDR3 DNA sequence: TGTGCCAGCAGCTTGAGTACATTTTATGGCTACACCTTC. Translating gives CASSLSTFYGYTF.

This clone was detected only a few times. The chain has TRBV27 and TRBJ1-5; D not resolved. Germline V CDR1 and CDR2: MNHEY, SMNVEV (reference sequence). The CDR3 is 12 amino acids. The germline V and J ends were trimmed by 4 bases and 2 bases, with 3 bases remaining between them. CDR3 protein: CASSSGNQPQHF. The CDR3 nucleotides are TGTGCCAGCAGTTCGGGCAATCAGCCCCAGCATTTT.

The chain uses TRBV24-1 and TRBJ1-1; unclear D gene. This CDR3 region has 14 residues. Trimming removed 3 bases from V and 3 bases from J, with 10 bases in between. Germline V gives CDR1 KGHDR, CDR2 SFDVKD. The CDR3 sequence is CATSDTGRDTEAFF. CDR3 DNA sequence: TGTGCCACCAGTGATACCGGGAGGGACACTGAAGCTTTCTTT.

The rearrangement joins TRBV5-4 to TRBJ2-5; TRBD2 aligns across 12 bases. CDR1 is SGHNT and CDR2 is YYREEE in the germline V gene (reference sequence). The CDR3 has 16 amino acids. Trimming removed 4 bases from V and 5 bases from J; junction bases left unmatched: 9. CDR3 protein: CASSISSGGAYETQYF. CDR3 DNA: TGTGCCAGCAGCATATCTAGCGGGGGGGCCTATGAGACCCAGTACTTC. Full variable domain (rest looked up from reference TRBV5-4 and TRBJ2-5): ETGVTQSPTHLIKTRGQQVTLRCSSQSGHNTVSWYQQALGQGPQFIFQYYREEENGRGNFPPRFSGLQFPNYSSELNVNALELDDSALYLCASSISSGGAYETQYFGPGTRLLVL.

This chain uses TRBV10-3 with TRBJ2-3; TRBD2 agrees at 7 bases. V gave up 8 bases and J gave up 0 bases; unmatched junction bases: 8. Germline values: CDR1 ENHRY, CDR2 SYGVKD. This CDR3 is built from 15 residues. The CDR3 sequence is CAIGSSGDSTDTQYF. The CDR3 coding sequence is TGTGCCATCGGCTCTAGCGGAGATAGCACAGATACGCAGTATTTT.

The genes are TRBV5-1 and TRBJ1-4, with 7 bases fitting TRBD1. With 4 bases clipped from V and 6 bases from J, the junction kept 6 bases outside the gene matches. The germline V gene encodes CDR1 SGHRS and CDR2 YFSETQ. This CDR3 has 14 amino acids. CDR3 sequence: CASSRTGGDEKLFF. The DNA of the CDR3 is TGCGCCAGCAGCCGGACAGGAGGGGATGAAAAACTGTTTTTT.

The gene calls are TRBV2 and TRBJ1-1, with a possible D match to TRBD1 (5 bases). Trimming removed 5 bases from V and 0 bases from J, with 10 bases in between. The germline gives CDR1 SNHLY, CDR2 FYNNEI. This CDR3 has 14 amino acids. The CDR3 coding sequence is TGTGCCAGCAGTCTCTTGACAGTGAACACTGAAGCTTTCTTT. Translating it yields CASSLLTVNTEAFF.